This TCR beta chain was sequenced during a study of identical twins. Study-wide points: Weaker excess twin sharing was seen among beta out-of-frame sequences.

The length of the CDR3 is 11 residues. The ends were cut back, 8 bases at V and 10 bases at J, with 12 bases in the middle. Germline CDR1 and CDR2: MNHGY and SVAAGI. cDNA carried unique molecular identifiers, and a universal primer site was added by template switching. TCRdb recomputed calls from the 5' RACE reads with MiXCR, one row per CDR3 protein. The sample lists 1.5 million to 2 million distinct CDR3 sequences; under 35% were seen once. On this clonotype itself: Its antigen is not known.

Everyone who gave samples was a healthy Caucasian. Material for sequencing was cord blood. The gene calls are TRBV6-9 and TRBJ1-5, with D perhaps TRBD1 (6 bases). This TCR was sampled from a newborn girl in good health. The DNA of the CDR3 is TGTGCCAGCGGCGGGGGCCGTCCCCAGCATTTT. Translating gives CASGGGRPQHF.